This T cell receptor beta chain was observed in a study of T cells in localized non-small cell lung cancer. This CDR3 contains 14 residues. Trimming stripped 8 bases from V and 4 bases from J, with 15 bases between. The germline V gene encodes CDR1 MNHEY and CDR2 SMNVEV (reference sequence). Only in-frame clones appear in the TCRdb table, and some are missing; sequencing was by immunoSEQ multiplex PCR. The data hold fewer than 40,000 clones, with under 90% observed a single time. The clonotype comes from a male donor aged 60 or over with stage III lung adenocarcinoma. The specimen was peripheral blood, collected before any cancer treatment. The genes are TRBV27 and TRBJ2-1; weak D call: TRBD2 (5 bases). This chain's CDR3 is CASGVASLYNEQFF. CDR3 in DNA: TGTGCCAGCGGGGTGGCTAGCCTTTACAATGAGCAGTTCTTC.